The 32 T cell receptor beta chains below all came from one sample that was sequenced in a study of shared clonotypes between healthy human individuals (dated by TCRdb to 2020 to 2022). The receptor library was made with the immunoSEQ multiplex PCR assay. TCRdb stores this immuneACCESS table with in-frame sequences only. Part of the clones is absent; in the studies checked, under half of the shortfall reflects unresolved V genes, and no reason is known for the rest. The sample contains approximately 2.5 million clones, just over 90% of them found a single time. The leading ten clones occupy roughly 0.14% of the sample. The sequencing sample was made of naive CD4+ T cells sorted from blood. The cell subset or site tag for this specimen amounts to: CD45RA+ positively selected. These TCRs come from a man aged 18 to 30 in good health.

The gene calls are TRBV12-5 and TRBJ1-1, with D unclear. From germline, CDR1 is LGHNT and CDR2 FRNRAP. This CDR3 region has 10 residues. Trimming removed 7 bases at V and 8 bases at J, with 8 bases between. The CDR3 coding sequence is TGTGCTAGTGCCCGGGAGGAAGCTTTCTTT. This codes for CASAREEAFF.

As concerns this clone: This same CDR3 is encoded by further DNA sequences in the sample. The CDR3 nucleotides are TGCGCCAGCAGCCGGGGTGGGTACAATGAGCAGTTCTTC. Translated: CASSRGGYNEQFF. This sequence joins TRBV5-1 and TRBJ2-1; D is possibly TRBD2 (5 bases). The CDR3 length is 13 residues. Trimming pared 4 bases from V and 4 bases from J, leaving 9 bases between. Germline CDR1 SGHRS, CDR2 YFSETQ.

About this clone itself: This sample includes further DNA sequences coding for the same CDR3. The V call is TRBV5-1, the J call TRBJ1-1; tentative D call: TRBD1 (5 bases). This CDR3 is built from 14 residues. Trimming cost V 4 bases and J 1 base, with 11 bases left between them. Germline loops: CDR1 SGHRS, CDR2 YFSETQ. In DNA form, the CDR3 reads TGCGCCAGCAGCCAAGGGGCTGGGAACACTGAAGCTTTCTTT. Amino acids: CASSQGAGNTEAFF.

J is TRBJ2-7 and V is TRBV7-8; 10 nucleotides align to TRBD1. This CDR3 has 18 residues. The ends lost 4 bases at V and 2 bases at J; junction bases unmatched: 14. The germline V gene encodes CDR1 SGHVS and CDR2 FQNEAQ. DNA of the CDR3: TGTGCCAGCAGCTCAGGGACAGGGGCGTCTCTGGGTCCCTACGAGCAGTACTTC. Translation: CASSSGTGASLGPYEQYF.

This chain links TRBV30 with TRBJ2-2; TRBD2 agrees at 7 bases. The CDR3 extends over 13 amino acids. With V trimmed by 3 bases and J by 8 bases, 6 bases remained unmatched. The germline CDR1 and CDR2 sequences are GTSNPN and SVGIG (reference sequence). The DNA for the CDR3 is TGTGCCTGGAGCCCTCGGGGAGGGGGGGAGCTGTTTTTT. Its protein is CAWSPRGGGELFF.

This rearrangement joins TRBV9 to TRBJ2-3; D is ambiguous. Per the germline V gene, CDR1 is SGDLS and CDR2 is YYNGEE. CDR3 length: 15 amino acids. V dropped 0 bases and J dropped 6 bases, with 14 bases sitting between them. CDR3 nucleotide sequence: TGTGCCAGCAGCGTAGGCGGACCGATAACCGATACGCAGTATTTT. Translated: CASSVGGPITDTQYF. The full variable domain, rest sourced from reference TRBV9 and TRBJ2-3, is DSGVTQTPKHLITATGQRVTLRCSPRSGDLSVYWYQQSLDQGLQFLIQYYNGEERAKGNILERFSAQQFPDLHSELNLSSLELGDSALYFCASSVGGPITDTQYFGPGTRLTVL.

The gene calls are TRBV9 and TRBJ2-7, with D hard to call. Germline V CDR1 and CDR2: SGDLS, YYNGEE. Deletions cut 4 bases from V and 7 bases from J, with 15 bases between. The CDR3 loop spans 13 amino acids. CDR3 protein: CASSQTYSGEQYF. The CDR3 DNA is TGTGCCAGCAGCCAGACGTATTCTGGGGAGCAGTACTTC. The variable domain in full, completed from reference TRBV9 and TRBJ2-7, reads DSGVTQTPKHLITATGQRVTLRCSPRSGDLSVYWYQQSLDQGLQFLIQYYNGEERAKGNILERFSAQQFPDLHSELNLSSLELGDSALYFCASSQTYSGEQYFGPGTRLTVT.

This chain connects TRBV30 to TRBJ1-3; D remains ambiguous. The CDR3 sequence is 14 residues long. Germline CDR1 and CDR2: GTSNPN and SVGIG (reference sequence). The ends were cut back, 3 bases at V and 0 bases at J, with 9 bases in the middle. The CDR3 DNA reads as TGTGCCTGGAGCGCTACCCTCTCTGGAAACACCATATATTTT. Residues: CAWSATLSGNTIYF. Full variable domain (missing parts from reference TRBV30 and TRBJ1-3): SQTIHQWPATLVQPVGSPLSLECTVEGTSNPNLYWYRQAAGRGLQLLFYSVGIGQISSEVPQNLSASRPQDRQFILSSKKLLLSDSGFYLCAWSATLSGNTIYFGEGSWLTVV.

The chain has TRBV30 and TRBJ1-4, with 9 bases lining up with TRBD1. This CDR3 comprises 17 residues. Germline values: CDR1 GTSNPN, CDR2 SVGIG (reference sequence). The junction had 19 bases not matched to a gene; V was cut back by 4 bases and J by 10 bases. The CDR3 spells CAWTLPGGGQGYGKLFF. CDR3 sequence (DNA): TGTGCCTGGACCTTACCGGGTGGGGGACAGGGATACGGAAAACTGTTTTTT. Filled out from reference TRBV30 and TRBJ1-4, the complete variable domain reads SQTIHQWPATLVQPVGSPLSLECTVEGTSNPNLYWYRQAAGRGLQLLFYSVGIGQISSEVPQNLSASRPQDRQFILSSKKLLLSDSGFYLCAWTLPGGGQGYGKLFFGSGTQLSVL.

The V call is TRBV9, the J call TRBJ2-4; D may be TRBD1 (6 bases). The germline CDR1 and CDR2 sequences are SGDLS and YYNGEE. The CDR3 loop spans 13 amino acids. V was shortened by 4 bases and J by 5 bases, with 10 bases between the two germline ends. CDR3 in DNA: TGTGCCAGCAGCCGGGACATCGAAAACATTCAGTACTTC. Translating it yields CASSRDIENIQYF. The whole variable domain, remainder taken from reference TRBV9 and TRBJ2-4, is DSGVTQTPKHLITATGQRVTLRCSPRSGDLSVYWYQQSLDQGLQFLIQYYNGEERAKGNILERFSAQQFPDLHSELNLSSLELGDSALYFCASSRDIENIQYFGAGTRLSVL.

This chain connects TRBV9 to TRBJ2-7; D is uncertain. V dropped 4 bases and J dropped 7 bases, with 12 bases sitting between them. This CDR3 region has 12 residues. Germline CDR1 SGDLS, CDR2 YYNGEE. CDR3 residues: CASSNRAEEQYF. CDR3 nucleotide sequence: TGTGCCAGCAGCAACCGGGCCGAGGAGCAGTACTTC.

Comments on this clone: Other nucleotide sequences from this sample produce the same CDR3. This chain connects TRBV7-9 to TRBJ1-5, with 7 bases matching TRBD1. Germline V CDR1 and CDR2: SEHNR, FQNEAQ (reference sequence). The CDR3 loop spans 15 amino acids. V shed 5 bases and J 2 bases; nucleotides not matched to a gene: 6. The CDR3 sequence: CASSPGGGGNQPQHF. Here the CDR3 DNA reads TGTGCCAGCAGCCCAGGAGGGGGCGGCAATCAGCCCCAGCATTTT.

The chain employs TRBV6-1 and TRBJ2-5; D may be TRBD1 or TRBD2 (7 bases each). Trimming took 7 bases from V and 4 from J, leaving 19 bases between them. The CDR3 has 15 residues. CDR1 is MNHNS, CDR2 SASEGT, per germline. The CDR3 region is CASKPMGRGRETQYF. CDR3 in DNA: TGTGCCAGCAAGCCGATGGGGAGGGGGCGAGAGACCCAGTACTTC.

The chain combines TRBV11-3 with TRBJ2-1, with D possibly TRBD2 on 6 matching bases. Per the germline V gene, CDR1 is SGHNT and CDR2 is YENEEA. Trimming stripped 0 bases from V and 4 bases from J, with 7 bases between. The length of the CDR3 is 14 residues. The CDR3 sequence: CASSLDGGYNEQFF. CDR3 nucleotides: TGTGCCAGCAGCTTAGACGGGGGATACAATGAGCAGTTCTTC.

The chain is built from TRBV28 and TRBJ1-6; D is ambiguous. Trimming removed 5 bases from V and 5 bases from J, with 13 bases in between. Germline V lookup: CDR1 MDHEN, CDR2 SYDVKM. The CDR3 contains 15 residues. The CDR3 spells CASSPTGLNNSPLHF. CDR3 DNA: TGTGCCAGCAGTCCTACTGGACTGAATAATTCACCCCTCCACTTT.

Regarding this clone: The same CDR3 also results from other DNA sequences found in this sample. The chain links TRBV19 to TRBJ1-4, with D uncertain. The CDR3 sequence is 15 residues long. In germline, CDR1 is LNHDA, CDR2 SQIVND (reference sequence). V was pared by 3 bases and J by 1 base, with 9 bases between. DNA of the CDR3: TGTGCCAGTAGTATCGGTGGGCGAACTAATGAAAAACTGTTTTTT. This sequence encodes CASSIGGRTNEKLFF. Based on the CDR3 plus reference TRBV19 and TRBJ1-4, the full variable domain is DGGITQSPKYLFRKEGQNVTLSCEQNLNHDAMYWYRQDPGQGLRLIYYSQIVNDFQKGDIAEGYSVSREKKESFPLTVTSAQKNPTAFYLCASSIGGRTNEKLFFGSGTQLSVL.

This chain uses TRBV27 with TRBJ2-7; 9 nucleotides align to TRBD1. Germline V lookup: CDR1 MNHEY, CDR2 SMNVEV (reference sequence). The CDR3 has 13 amino acids. V was pared by 7 bases and J by 5 bases, with 6 bases of the junction left unmatched. In DNA form, the CDR3 reads TGTGCCAGCATTGGGACAGGGCGAGACGAGCAGTACTTC. Its translation: CASIGTGRDEQYF.

Points on this clone: Other DNA sequences in the sample encode the same CDR3. This chain uses TRBV5-1 with TRBJ2-1; D gene ambiguous. Germline V lookup: CDR1 SGHRS, CDR2 YFSETQ. V lost 0 bases and J lost 0, with 7 bases in between. The CDR3 contains 15 residues. CDR3 protein: CASSLDGDSYNEQFF. The CDR3 DNA follows: TGCGCCAGCAGCTTGGACGGAGACTCCTACAATGAGCAGTTCTTC.

This chain connects TRBV9 to TRBJ2-3, with D uncertain. This CDR3 has 15 amino acids. With 4 bases removed from V and 5 bases from J, the gap between germline ends came to 17 bases. Germline V CDR1 and CDR2: SGDLS, YYNGEE. CDR3 coding DNA: TGTGCCAGCAGCAAAGACACGCTCAGACAAGATACGCAGTATTTT. Its protein is CASSKDTLRQDTQYF.

The chain combines TRBV9 with TRBJ2-1; D gene uncertain. This CDR3 contains 14 residues. The germline V gene has CDR1 SGDLS and CDR2 YYNGEE. Trimming took 0 bases from V and 5 from J, leaving 9 bases between them. CDR3 protein: CASSVAPGNNEQFF. CDR3 sequence (DNA): TGTGCCAGCAGCGTAGCGCCTGGGAACAATGAGCAGTTCTTC.

The chain combines TRBV9 with TRBJ2-7; TRBD2 matches at 8 bases. Trimming took 3 bases from V and 5 from J; bases not matched to a gene: 4. CDR1 and CDR2 from the germline V gene are SGDLS and YYNGEE. This CDR3 is 13 amino acids long. The CDR3 protein is CASSGAGGDEQYF. CDR3 coding DNA: TGTGCCAGCAGCGGTGCGGGAGGCGACGAGCAGTACTTC.

The chain links TRBV7-2 to TRBJ2-7; a possible D gene is TRBD1 (6 bases). The CDR3 consists of 15 residues. V shed 1 base and J shed 3 bases, with 13 bases lying between them. The germline CDR1 and CDR2 sequences are SGHTA and FQGNSA. CDR3 region: CASSLDQGTYYEQYF. CDR3 DNA: TGTGCCAGCAGCTTAGACCAGGGGACCTACTACGAGCAGTACTTC.

This clone showed up just a few times. V gene TRBV7-2 combines with J gene TRBJ1-6; TRBD1 matches 8 bases. The junction had 7 bases not matched to a gene; V was cut back by 1 base and J by 14 bases. The germline V gene encodes CDR1 SGHTA and CDR2 FQGNSA. This CDR3 region has 14 residues. The chain's CDR3 is CASSLGDRKVTLHF. The DNA of the CDR3 is TGTGCCAGCAGCTTAGGGGACAGGAAGGTGACCCTCCACTTT.

This chain links TRBV6-5 with TRBJ2-1; weak D call: TRBD2 (6 bases). The CDR3 sequence is 14 residues long. Trimming took 5 bases from V and 6 from J, leaving 14 bases between them. The germline gives CDR1 MNHEY, CDR2 SVGAGI. The CDR3 reads CASSPLGTFNEQFF. The CDR3 nucleotides read TGTGCCAGCAGTCCTCTCGGGACTTTCAATGAGCAGTTCTTC.

This clone was seen a single time. The chain carries TRBV5-1 and TRBJ2-7, with D hard to call. CDR1 is SGHRS, CDR2 YFSETQ, per germline. V was clipped by 4 bases and J by 6 bases, with 11 bases between them. This CDR3 is 12 amino acids long. CDR3 sequence (DNA): TGCGCCAGCAGCGTTAATGGGGTCGAGCAGTACTTC. Translation gives CASSVNGVEQYF.

This chain links TRBV4-3 with TRBJ1-6; D unresolved. Germline V gives CDR1 LGHNA, CDR2 YSLEER. This CDR3 has 13 residues. Deletions cut 0 bases from V and 11 bases from J, with 8 bases between. The CDR3 nucleotides read TGCGCCAGCAGCCAAGACGTGTATCCACCCCTCCACTTT. This sequence encodes CASSQDVYPPLHF.

The chain carries TRBV15 and TRBJ1-1, with D unclear. Germline V gene data show CDR1 as LNHNV and CDR2 as YYDKDF (reference sequence). The CDR3 runs 15 residues. Trimming removed 7 bases from V and 1 base from J, with 16 bases in between. Written as DNA, the CDR3 is TGTGCCACCATAAGTCCCGCGCTAGGGAACACTGAAGCTTTCTTT. Translating it yields CATISPALGNTEAFF.

This rearrangement joins TRBV6-5 to TRBJ1-2, with 7 bases fitting TRBD1. J lost 8 bases, V lost 2 bases, and 5 bases had no gene match. This CDR3 is 13 amino acids long. Germline values: CDR1 MNHEY, CDR2 SVGAGI. Here the CDR3 DNA reads TGTGCCAGCAGTTACAGGGACAGTGCCGGCTACACCTTC. This sequence encodes CASSYRDSAGYTF.

V and J are TRBV14 and TRBJ2-1; TRBD2 aligns across 14 bases. The V gene end was trimmed by 2 bases and the J gene end by 7 bases; junction bases not matched to a gene: 4. This CDR3 is 16 amino acids long. Germline loops: CDR1 SGHDN, CDR2 FVKESK. The CDR3 reads CASSQRTSGGWNEQFF. The DNA of the CDR3 is TGTGCCAGCAGCCAAAGGACTAGCGGGGGGTGGAATGAGCAGTTCTTC.

This clone was detected only once. This chain connects TRBV19 to TRBJ2-5; TRBD2 agrees at 10 bases. Losses at the gene ends were 3 bases for V and 2 bases for J; bases not matched to a gene: 6. The CDR3 has 16 amino acids. Per the germline V gene, CDR1 is LNHDA and CDR2 is SQIVND (reference sequence). CDR3 region: CASSMSVAGGQETQYF. The CDR3 DNA reads as TGTGCCAGTAGTATGTCGGTAGCGGGGGGACAAGAGACCCAGTACTTC.

The chain carries TRBV7-2 and TRBJ2-1; TRBD2 matches 9 bases. The CDR3 covers 16 residues. The junction had 15 bases not matched to a gene; V was cut back by 5 bases and J by 10 bases. Germline CDR1 and CDR2: SGHTA and FQGNSA. CDR3 sequence: CASSLSPWREGGEQFF. The CDR3 region has the DNA TGTGCCAGCAGCCTATCCCCGTGGCGGGAGGGCGGGGAGCAGTTCTTC.

This clone was seen once. The chain has TRBV4-1 and TRBJ2-7; D remains unclear. The CDR3 has 14 residues. V was shortened by 0 bases and J by 3 bases, with 9 bases between the two germline ends. Germline values: CDR1 MGHRA, CDR2 YSYEKL. CDR3 coding DNA: TGCGCCAGCAGCCAAGAGGTCGTCTTCTACGAGCAGTACTTC. Protein: CASSQEVVFYEQYF.